This entry features one T cell receptor beta chain sequence. In the same sample, other DNA sequences code for this CDR3. The record originates from a study of cytomegalovirus exposure and HLA in healthy donors. CDR3 length: 12 residues. The germline gives CDR1 SGHDT, CDR2 YYEEEE. V lost 1 base to trimming and J lost 7 bases; unmatched junction nucleotides: 1. Amplification used 60 Vbeta primers and 13 Jbeta primers. Using immunoSEQ multiplex PCR, the repertoire was profiled, and TCRdb retains in-frame clones only, with some absent. The table shows 150,000 to 200,000 clones, with approximately 78% occurring only once.

Sequencing was done on a sample of PBMCs. The receptor's source is a woman younger than 45 in good health and CMV-seropositive. The rearrangement links TRBV5-6 to TRBJ2-7; 8 positions agree with TRBD2. CDR3 protein: CASSLSGGEQYF. In DNA form, the CDR3 reads TGTGCCAGCAGCTTGTCGGGGGGGGAGCAGTACTTC.